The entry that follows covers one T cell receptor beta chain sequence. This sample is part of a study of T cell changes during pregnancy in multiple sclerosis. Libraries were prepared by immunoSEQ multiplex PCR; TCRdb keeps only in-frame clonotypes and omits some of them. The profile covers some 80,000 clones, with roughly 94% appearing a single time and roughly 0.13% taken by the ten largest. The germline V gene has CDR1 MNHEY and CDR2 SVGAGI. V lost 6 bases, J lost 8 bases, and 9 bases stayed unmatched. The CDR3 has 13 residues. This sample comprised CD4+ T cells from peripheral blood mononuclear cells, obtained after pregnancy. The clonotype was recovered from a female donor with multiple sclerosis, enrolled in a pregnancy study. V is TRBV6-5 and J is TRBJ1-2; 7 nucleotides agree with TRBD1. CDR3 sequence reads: CASSRQGPRGYTF. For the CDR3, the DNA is TGTGCCAGCAGCCGACAGGGCCCGAGAGGCTACACCTTC.